This passage covers 27 T cell receptor beta chains from one sample sequenced in a study of blood T cell repertoires in COVID-19. TCRdb's copy holds only in-frame clones and misses some; the assay was immunoSEQ multiplex PCR. The sample has roughly 250,000 clones, 70% to 90% seen once. The sample was PBMCs or T cells enriched from blood (not recorded which). The receptors were sampled from a woman aged 25 to 45 who had recovered from COVID-19.

The rearrangement uses TRBV6-2 or TRBV6-3 and TRBJ1-5; perhaps TRBD1 as D (6 bases). CDR1 and CDR2 from the germline V gene are MNHEY and SVGEGT. There are 16 residues in the CDR3. V was shortened by 2 bases and J by 4 bases, with 15 bases between the two germline ends. The DNA of the CDR3 is TGTGCCAGCAGTTACCCGGGGGGGGCAAGTAATCAGCCCCAGCATTTT. This encodes CASSYPGGASNQPQHF.

J is TRBJ2-7 and V is TRBV10-1, with D uncertain. The CDR3 is 12 amino acids. CDR1 and CDR2 from the germline V gene are WNHNN and SYGVQD (reference sequence). V lost 2 bases to trimming and J lost 3 bases, with 5 bases between them. The DNA of the CDR3 is TGCGCCAGCAGTGAGGCCTACTACGAGCAGTACTTC. Encoded protein: CASSEAYYEQYF.

V gene TRBV7-8 combines with J gene TRBJ2-7; weak D call: TRBD1 (6 bases). The germline V and J ends were trimmed by 3 bases and 3 bases, with 9 bases remaining between them. This CDR3 contains 13 residues. Germline V gene lookup returns CDR1 SGHVS and CDR2 FQNEAQ. The CDR3 coding sequence is TGTGCCAGCAGCTTCGGGACATACTACGAGCAGTACTTC. Amino acids: CASSFGTYYEQYF.

This chain uses TRBV30 with TRBJ1-5; D might be TRBD1 (5 bases). The germline V gene encodes CDR1 GTSNPN and CDR2 SVGIG (reference sequence). The CDR3 has 12 residues. Trimming removed 4 bases from V and 4 bases from J, with 8 bases in between. The CDR3 protein is CAWTSGNQPQHF. DNA for the CDR3: TGTGCCTGGACGTCAGGGAATCAGCCCCAGCATTTT.

The V gene is TRBV5-4, the J gene TRBJ2-2, with TRBD1 identical over 7 bases. The CDR3 spans 15 residues. V lost 0 bases to trimming and J lost 7 bases; unmatched junction nucleotides: 6. Germline assignment: CDR1 SGHNT and CDR2 YYREEE (reference sequence). The CDR3 region is CASSLVDRANGELFF. The CDR3, as DNA: TGTGCCAGCAGCTTGGTCGACAGGGCGAACGGGGAGCTGTTTTTT.

In DNA, the CDR3 is TGTGCCAGCAGCCCGACAGGGTGGGTGGCTGAAGCTTTCTTT. It codes for CASSPTGWVAEAFF. V gene TRBV28 combines with J gene TRBJ1-1; the match to TRBD1 covers 7 bases. V shed 6 bases, J shed 6 bases, and the junction held 10 bases outside the gene matches. Germline CDR1 reads MDHEN; CDR2 reads SYDVKM. The CDR3 spans 14 residues.

The chain couples TRBV15 to TRBJ2-3; 9 positions match TRBD1. CDR3 length equals 15 residues. The V and J ends lost 4 bases and 1 base, in that order; junction bases with no gene match: 3. Germline V lookup: CDR1 LNHNV, CDR2 YYDKDF (reference sequence). The CDR3 protein is CATSKDRGGTDTQYF. Here the CDR3 DNA reads TGTGCCACCAGCAAGGACAGGGGTGGCACAGATACGCAGTATTTT.

The chain employs TRBV7-3 and TRBJ2-3; D might be TRBD1 or TRBD2, each matching 7 bases. The CDR3 has 16 residues. V was shortened by 4 bases and J by 5 bases, with 19 bases between the two germline ends. Per the germline V gene, CDR1 is SGHTA and CDR2 is FQGTGA. The CDR3 bases are TGTGCCAGCAGCTCAACAGGGGTGGCGGGGGTAGATACGCAGTATTTT. Protein product: CASSSTGVAGVDTQYF.

The V gene is TRBV5-1, the J gene TRBJ2-3; 8 positions agree with TRBD2. V lost 0 bases to trimming and J lost 5 bases; unmatched junction nucleotides: 2. Germline V CDR1 and CDR2: SGHRS, YFSETQ. CDR3 size: 14 residues. CDR3 region: CASSLAGGEDTQYF. CDR3 coding DNA: TGCGCCAGCAGCTTGGCGGGAGGGGAAGATACGCAGTATTTT.

The genes are TRBV25-1 and TRBJ1-3; TRBD1 matches at 7 bases. Trimming removed 5 bases from V and 0 bases from J; junction bases left unmatched: 7. The CDR3 sequence is 16 residues long. The germline V gene encodes CDR1 MGHDK and CDR2 SYGVNS. The CDR3, as DNA: TGTGCCAGCAGTATCCGACAGGGAAGCTCTGGAAACACCATATATTTT. Protein sequence: CASSIRQGSSGNTIYF.

The rearrangement uses TRBV29-1 and TRBJ2-1; TRBD2 agrees at 7 bases. With V trimmed by 3 bases and J by 2 bases, 4 bases remained unmatched. CDR3 length equals 14 residues. The germline V gene has CDR1 SQVTM and CDR2 ANQGSEA. The CDR3 loop reads CSVEGTMTYNEQFF. For the CDR3, the DNA is TGCAGCGTTGAGGGGACTATGACCTACAATGAGCAGTTCTTC.

J is TRBJ1-1 and V is TRBV11-2; tentative D call: TRBD1 (5 bases). The CDR3 consists of 14 residues. Per germline, CDR1 SGHAT and CDR2 FQNNGV. V shed 5 bases and J shed 3 bases, with 13 bases lying between them. The CDR3 sequence is CASSQLRGDTEAFF. The CDR3 region has the DNA TGTGCCAGCAGCCAATTAAGGGGCGACACTGAAGCTTTCTTT. Filled out from reference TRBV11-2 and TRBJ1-1, the complete variable domain reads EAGVAQSPRYKIIEKRQSVAFWCNPISGHATLYWYQQILGQGPKLLIQFQNNGVVDDSQLPKDRFSAERLKGVDSTLKIQPAKLEDSAVYLCASSQLRGDTEAFFGQGTRLTVV.

The V gene is TRBV11-3, the J gene TRBJ1-1; no firm D call. The germline V gene has CDR1 SGHNT and CDR2 YENEEA. The V end lost 5 bases, the J end lost 3 bases, and 10 bases lay between the germline ends. CDR3 size: 13 residues. CDR3: CASSLNSYTEAFF. In DNA, the CDR3 is TGTGCCAGCAGCCTCAACAGCTACACTGAAGCTTTCTTT. Together with reference TRBV11-3 and TRBJ1-1, the CDR3 gives the full variable domain: EAGVVQSPRYKIIEKKQPVAFWCNPISGHNTLYWYLQNLGQGPELLIRYENEEAVDDSQLPKDRFSAERLKGVDSTLKIQPAELGDSAVYLCASSLNSYTEAFFGQGTRLTVV.

The chain is built from TRBV6-5 and TRBJ2-7; the D gene is possibly TRBD1 (6 bases). Germline loops: CDR1 MNHEY, CDR2 SVGAGI. This CDR3 has 13 amino acids. V lost 6 bases to trimming and J lost 6 bases, with 15 bases between them. As DNA, the CDR3 is TGTGCCAGCAGCACGGGACATGCAGGCGAGCAGTACTTC. Its protein product is CASSTGHAGEQYF.

The chain recombines TRBV13 with TRBJ1-6; no clear D gene. Trimming removed 1 base from V and 10 bases from J, with 17 bases in between. The CDR3 sequence is 16 residues long. Germline V gene lookup returns CDR1 PRHDT and CDR2 FYEKMQ (reference sequence). CDR3 residues: CASSLEGRSGGSPLHF. The CDR3 nucleotides read TGTGCCAGCAGCTTAGAGGGCAGGTCGGGAGGGTCACCCCTCCACTTT.

This rearrangement joins TRBV10-1 to TRBJ1-2; D might be TRBD1 (5 bases). V was shortened by 7 bases and J by 3 bases, with 9 bases between the two germline ends. The CDR3 loop spans 12 amino acids. In germline, CDR1 is WNHNN, CDR2 SYGVQD (reference sequence). This CDR3 is CASTVTDYGYTF. CDR3 sequence (DNA): TGCGCCAGCACCGTGACAGACTATGGCTACACCTTC.

The CDR3 region has the DNA TGTGCCATCAGCTTTGACAGGGCTACGTCGGAGCAGTACTTC. It translates to CAISFDRATSEQYF. V and J are TRBV10-3 and TRBJ2-7; 7 nucleotides line up with TRBD1. The CDR3 spans 14 residues. V was clipped by 6 bases and J by 7 bases; unmatched bases: 12. Germline V lookup: CDR1 ENHRY, CDR2 SYGVKD.

The genes are TRBV19 and TRBJ1-2; 10 bases are a match to TRBD1. Germline CDR1 reads LNHDA; CDR2 reads SQIVND (reference sequence). CDR3 length: 14 residues. V trimming: 4 bases; J trimming: 2 bases; junction bases outside the gene matches: 1. In DNA, the CDR3 is TGTGCCAGTAGTAAGGACAGGGGGAACTATGGCTACACCTTC. Its translation: CASSKDRGNYGYTF.

The chain links TRBV7-2 to TRBJ1-6; TRBD1 matches at 10 bases. The V segment lost 8 bases and the J segment 9 bases; nucleotides outside the gene matches: 10. Germline V CDR1 and CDR2: SGHTA, FQGNSA. CDR3 size: 15 residues. The CDR3 DNA sequence: TGTGCCAGCTCTTTTGAGGGGACAGGGGCTTCACCCCTCCACTTT. Translation gives CASSFEGTGASPLHF. Full variable domain (remainder filled in from reference TRBV7-2 and TRBJ1-6): GAGVSQSPSNKVTEKGKDVELRCDPISGHTALYWYRQSLGQGLEFLIYFQGNSAPDKSGLPSDRFSAERTGGSVSTLTIQRTQQEDSAVYLCASSFEGTGASPLHFGNGTRLTVT.

This clone appeared once. The rearrangement joins TRBV21-1 to TRBJ1-1; TRBD1, the D gene given by the table, was not confirmed from the DNA. TRBV21-1 constitutes a pseudogene. The CDR3 contains 14 residues. The chain's CDR3 is CASRKTGGHTEAFF. The CDR3 DNA is TGTGCCAGCAGGAAGACAGGTGGGCACACTGAAGCTTTCTTT.

In nucleotides, the CDR3 is TGTGCCAGCACCAGGGGCGAGCCCCAGCATTTT. Translation gives CASTRGEPQHF. The J gene is TRBJ1-5, the V gene TRBV28; tentatively, D is TRBD1 (6 bases). Trimming pared 7 bases from V and 8 bases from J, leaving 9 bases between. The CDR3 contains 11 residues. The germline gives CDR1 MDHEN, CDR2 SYDVKM.

The chain combines TRBV15 with TRBJ1-5; D gene ambiguous. Germline V gene sequence: CDR1 LNHNV, CDR2 YYDKDF (reference sequence). Trimming stripped 4 bases from V and 4 bases from J, with 11 bases between. The CDR3 is made up of 14 amino acids. As DNA, the CDR3 is TGTGCCACCAGCACAATGGCGGGGAATCAGCCCCAGCATTTT. Translating it yields CATSTMAGNQPQHF.

Remarks on this clone: Other DNA sequences from this sample encode an identical CDR3 as well. V and J are TRBV6-5 and TRBJ1-1; D not certain. V gave up 6 bases and J gave up 1 base, with 6 bases separating them. Looked up from germline, CDR1 is MNHEY and CDR2 is SVGAGI. The CDR3 spans 12 residues. CDR3 sequence reads: CASRRENTEAFF. CDR3 in DNA: TGTGCCAGCAGACGAGAGAACACTGAAGCTTTCTTT.

This clone showed up just once. The chain is built from TRBV6-5 and TRBJ2-1; D may be TRBD1 (6 bases). The V end lost 5 bases, the J end lost 1 base, and 9 bases lay between the germline ends. The CDR3 covers 14 residues. The germline CDR1 and CDR2 sequences are MNHEY and SVGAGI. The CDR3: CASSPQGSYNEQFF. The CDR3 bases are TGTGCCAGCAGTCCACAGGGATCCTACAATGAGCAGTTCTTC.

This sequence joins TRBV18 and TRBJ1-2; D unclear. The V gene lost 2 bases and the J gene lost 12 bases, with 16 bases spanning the gap. CDR3 size: 13 residues. In germline, CDR1 is KGHSH, CDR2 LQKENI. The CDR3 DNA follows: TGTGCCAGCTCACCATCCGATACCAGGTTTAACACCTTC. This encodes CASSPSDTRFNTF.

V gene TRBV18 combines with J gene TRBJ1-1; D unresolved. Germline V lookup: CDR1 KGHSH, CDR2 LQKENI. This CDR3 is 13 amino acids long. V was pared by 4 bases and J by 3 bases, with 9 bases between. CDR3 coding DNA: TGTGCCAGCTCACTCGGTCGGGACACTGAAGCTTTCTTT. This encodes CASSLGRDTEAFF.

This chain connects TRBV6-4 to TRBJ2-7, with 9 bases matching TRBD2. The CDR3 sequence is 15 residues long. Germline values: CDR1 MRHNA, CDR2 SNTAGT. The V and J ends lost 3 bases and 3 bases, in that order; junction bases with no gene match: 6. The CDR3 DNA sequence: TGTGCCAGCAGTGAGAAAGGCGGGGGGGTCTACGAGCAGTACTTC. Translated, it gives CASSEKGGGVYEQYF.